This T cell receptor beta chain appears in the sequencing data of a study of cytomegalovirus exposure and HLA in healthy donors. Separate from the 666-subject first cohort, the roughly 110-subject validation cohort was the one that the donors belonged to. The assay was immunoSEQ multiplex PCR, and TCRdb's table has in-frame clones only and misses some. The sample has about 49,000 clones, 94% seen once. The CDR3 is 15 residues long. V lost 5 bases to trimming and J lost 6 bases; unmatched junction nucleotides: 8. Germline V gene lookup returns CDR1 MDHEN and CDR2 SYDVKM. The rearrangement links TRBV28 to TRBJ1-5; 9 positions match TRBD1. Source material: PBMCs. This TCR derives from a woman between 18 and 29 years old in good health and CMV-seropositive. The CDR3 coding sequence is TGTGCCAGCAGTACGGGACAGGGTTTAGGTCAGCCCCAGCATTTT. Translating it yields CASSTGQGLGQPQHF.